Listed here are 28 T cell receptor beta chains from one sample, sequenced in a study of radiotherapy plus CTLA-4 blockade in lung cancer (dated by TCRdb to the late 2010s). Receptors were amplified or captured by the immunoSEQ multiplex PCR assay. Here the immuneACCESS table is served through TCRdb, limited to in-frame sequences with V and J called. Missing clones are a known gap in these copies; in checked studies unresolved V genes cover under half, and the rest lacks a known reason. The sample profile shows around 100,000 clones; under 85% of them were found once. Around 2.7% of the sample rests with the top ten. The sequenced sample was peripheral blood, obtained from a patient treated with radiotherapy plus ipilimumab. These receptor sequences come from a human donor with non-small cell lung cancer who had a partial response to radiotherapy plus ipilimumab. Some clones in this sample may be carry-over from other donors' samples.

V usage is TRBV10-1 and J usage is TRBJ2-3, with 9 bases lining up with TRBD2. Germline V gene lookup returns CDR1 WNHNN and CDR2 SYGVQD (reference sequence). The CDR3 consists of 17 residues. V shed 0 bases and J 2 bases; nucleotides not matched to a gene: 6. CDR3 loop: CASSESGASGDTDTQYF. The CDR3 DNA is TGCGCCAGCAGTGAGTCCGGCGCTAGCGGGGACACAGATACGCAGTATTTT.

The chain combines TRBV2 with TRBJ2-3; 7 positions match TRBD2. Germline V lookup: CDR1 SNHLY, CDR2 FYNNEI. V was clipped by 4 bases and J by 11 bases; unmatched bases: 15. The CDR3 totals 15 residues. The chain's CDR3 is CASSVPAGSLLGQYF. DNA of the CDR3: TGTGCCAGCAGTGTTCCAGCGGGGTCCTTATTGGGGCAGTATTTT.

The genes are TRBV28 and TRBJ1-3; a weak D match, TRBD1 (5 bases). Trimming took off 2 bases at V and 0 bases at J, with 14 bases between the two ends. The length of the CDR3 is 17 residues. Germline V gene sequence: CDR1 MDHEN, CDR2 SYDVKM. The CDR3 nucleotides read TGTGCCAGCAGTTTAGAGGGGTGGGGGGTCTCTGGAAACACCATATATTTT. It translates to CASSLEGWGVSGNTIYF.

The V gene is TRBV4-2, the J gene TRBJ2-7, with 9 bases that match TRBD1. V lost 6 bases and J lost 2; bases outside the gene matches: 8. The CDR3 covers 15 residues. The germline gives CDR1 LGHNA, CDR2 YNFKEQ. The CDR3 region is CASRGSWTGAYEQYF. CDR3 DNA: TGTGCCAGCAGGGGGTCCTGGACAGGGGCCTACGAGCAGTACTTC.

The sample holds a few counts of this clone. This chain uses TRBV28 with TRBJ2-3, with 9 positions matching TRBD2. There are 15 residues in the CDR3. Germline-derived CDR1 and CDR2 are MDHEN and SYDVKM. Trimming removed 6 bases from V and 0 bases from J; junction bases left unmatched: 4. The CDR3 DNA follows: TGTGCCAGCAGCCGACTAGCGGAAAGCACAGATACGCAGTATTTT. It specifies CASSRLAESTDTQYF.

The rearrangement links TRBV30 to TRBJ2-1; 8 nucleotides match TRBD2. V lost 8 bases, J lost 5 bases, and 8 bases stayed unmatched. Germline assignment: CDR1 GTSNPN and CDR2 SVGIG (reference sequence). The length of the CDR3 is 13 residues. The CDR3 coding sequence is TGTGCCCGGGGGGGGGTATTCCACAATGAGCAGTTCTTC. Encoded protein: CARGGVFHNEQFF.

This clone showed up just once. The junction departs from the called germline gene at one end, perhaps through a read error. This sequence joins TRBV28 and TRBJ1-2, with a tentative D call TRBD1 (5 bases). The germline CDR1 and CDR2 sequences are MDHEN and SYDVKM. The CDR3 sequence is 14 residues long. The CDR3 reads CASSLYRGGNEGVF. CDR3 in DNA: TGTGCCAGCAGTTTATACCGTGGAGGGAATGAAGGGGTCTTC.

The chain employs TRBV4-2 and TRBJ2-5, with TRBD2 matching 7 bases. This CDR3 region has 16 residues. Germline values: CDR1 LGHNA, CDR2 YNFKEQ. Trimming cost V 1 base and J 2 bases; bases outside gene matches: 7. The CDR3 protein is CASSQVLTSAQETQYF. CDR3 in DNA: TGTGCCAGCAGCCAAGTGCTAACTAGCGCGCAAGAGACCCAGTACTTC.

The V gene is TRBV10-2, the J gene TRBJ2-1; D may be TRBD2 (6 bases). This CDR3 comprises 18 residues. Germline values: CDR1 WSHSY, CDR2 SAAADI. Trimming stripped 0 bases from V and 0 bases from J, with 15 bases between. Here the CDR3 DNA reads TGCGCCAGCAGTGAGTCGACATTTTACGGGAGCTCCTACAATGAGCAGTTCTTC. Its protein product is CASSESTFYGSSYNEQFF.

The gene calls are TRBV29-1 and TRBJ1-1, with TRBD1 identical over 9 bases. The trim removed 7 bases at V and 0 bases at J, leaving 6 bases unmatched. Germline CDR1 is SQVTM and CDR2 is ANQGSEA. This CDR3 comprises 14 residues. The CDR3 sequence is CSAWTGVMNTEAFF. The CDR3 DNA is TGCAGCGCTTGGACAGGGGTTATGAACACTGAAGCTTTCTTT.

V and J are TRBV7-2 and TRBJ2-1; 11 nucleotides line up with TRBD2. Germline CDR1 and CDR2: SGHTA and FQGNSA. The CDR3 covers 19 residues. J lost 0 bases, V lost 5 bases, and 12 bases had no gene match. CDR3 DNA sequence: TGTGCCAGCAGCCACTCCCCTAGCGGGGGGATTAGCTCCTACAATGAGCAGTTCTTC. Residues: CASSHSPSGGISSYNEQFF.

This clone has a single count. This sequence joins TRBV9 and TRBJ1-2, with D hard to call. V lost 5 bases and J lost 3, with 11 bases in between. Germline assignment: CDR1 SGDLS and CDR2 YYNGEE. The CDR3 runs to 13 residues. The CDR3 region has the DNA TGTGCCAGCAGGAGGGAAGCGGACTATGGCTACACCTTC. It specifies CASRREADYGYTF.

The chain employs TRBV7-2 and TRBJ2-2; the D gene is possibly TRBD1 (6 bases). The length of the CDR3 is 16 residues. Trimming cost V 2 bases and J 4 bases, with 14 bases left between them. Germline values: CDR1 SGHTA, CDR2 FQGNSA. CDR3 nucleotide sequence: TGTGCCAGCAGCTTAAAGGGGGAGTCGGGCACCGGGGAGCTGTTTTTT. Amino acids: CASSLKGESGTGELFF.

This chain uses TRBV28 with TRBJ1-2; maybe TRBD1 (6 bases). Germline values: CDR1 MDHEN, CDR2 SYDVKM. V was pared by 0 bases and J by 4 bases, with 15 bases between. The CDR3 is made up of 16 amino acids. CDR3 sequence (DNA): TGTGCCAGCAGTTTATGGGCACAGGGTGGCGTCTATGGCTACACCTTC. Its protein product is CASSLWAQGGVYGYTF.

The CDR3 nucleotides are TGTGCCAGCAGCTCCACAAGCGGGAGGGCCTACAATGAGCAGTTCTTC. Translation gives CASSSTSGRAYNEQFF. The chain joins TRBV7-9 to TRBJ2-1, with 10 bases matching TRBD2. The CDR3 contains 16 residues. CDR1 and CDR2 (germline): SEHNR, FQNEAQ (reference sequence). V was pared by 4 bases and J by 2 bases, with 5 bases of the junction left unmatched.

This clone has a handful of counts. This chain links TRBV7-6 with TRBJ1-1; D is unclear. The CDR3 spans 11 residues. Germline CDR1 SGHVS, CDR2 FNYEAQ. V lost 2 bases, J lost 5 bases, and 3 bases lay in between. CDR3 amino acids: CASSLLTEAFF. CDR3 in DNA: TGTGCCAGCAGCTTACTGACTGAAGCTTTCTTT.

V is TRBV6-1 and J is TRBJ1-2; 8 nucleotides match TRBD1. Germline loops: CDR1 MNHNS, CDR2 SASEGT. The CDR3 is 15 residues long. The J segment lost 10 bases and the V segment lost 1 base, leaving 11 bases of the junction unmatched. CDR3 region: CASSEDRGYTRFYTF. Here the CDR3 DNA reads TGTGCCAGCAGTGAAGACAGGGGGTATACGCGTTTCTACACCTTC.

The DNA of the CDR3 is TGTGCCAGCAGGGGCAGGGGGCCCTCCTACGAGCAGTACTTC. Translated, it gives CASRGRGPSYEQYF. V is TRBV7-9 and J is TRBJ2-7; TRBD1 aligns across 8 bases. The CDR3 length is 14 residues. The V segment lost 6 bases and the J segment 0 bases; nucleotides outside the gene matches: 4. CDR1 is SEHNR, CDR2 FQNEAQ, per germline (reference sequence).

This clone came up many times. This chain links TRBV4-2 with TRBJ1-4; D ambiguous. CDR1 LGHNA and CDR2 YNFKEQ come from the germline V gene. V was clipped by 1 base and J by 4 bases, with 10 bases between them. The CDR3 is made up of 15 amino acids. The CDR3 DNA reads TGTGCCAGCAGCCAAGCCTCCGGGAGTAATGAAAAACTGTTTTTT. Its protein product is CASSQASGSNEKLFF.

The chain uses TRBV7-8 and TRBJ1-5, with D perhaps matching TRBD1 (5 bases). The CDR3 covers 17 residues. V shed 4 bases and J shed 2 bases, with 18 bases lying between them. The V gene's germline CDR1 is SGHVS and CDR2 FQNEAQ. The CDR3 reads CASSSGGSGSRNQPQHF. The CDR3 DNA sequence: TGTGCCAGCAGCTCGGGTGGATCAGGGTCACGCAATCAGCCCCAGCATTTT. The full variable domain, with the rest looked up from reference TRBV7-8 and TRBJ1-5, is GAGVSQSPRYKVAKRGQDVALRCDPISGHVSLFWYQQALGQGPEFLTYFQNEAQLDKSGLPSDRFFAERPEGSVSTLKIQRTQQEDSAVYLCASSSGGSGSRNQPQHFGDGTRLSIL.

Many counts were recorded for this clone. The rearrangement uses TRBV4-3 and TRBJ2-7; TRBD2 matches at 10 bases. The germline CDR1 and CDR2 sequences are LGHNA and YSLEER. The CDR3 totals 16 residues. The V segment lost 1 base and the J segment 4 bases; nucleotides outside the gene matches: 7. CDR3 in amino acids: CASSQVWSSGGYEQYF. As DNA, the CDR3 is TGCGCCAGCAGCCAAGTGTGGTCTAGCGGGGGTTACGAGCAGTACTTC.

The chain joins TRBV18 to TRBJ2-3; D ambiguous. The V end was cut by 2 bases, the J end by 1 base, with 7 bases between. Germline V gene lookup returns CDR1 KGHSH and CDR2 LQKENI. This CDR3 is 14 amino acids long. Here the CDR3 reads CASSPKSGTDTQYF. The CDR3 DNA reads as TGTGCCAGCTCACCAAAGAGCGGCACAGATACGCAGTATTTT. The full variable domain, rest sourced from reference TRBV18 and TRBJ2-3, is NAGVMQNPRHLVRRRGQEARLRCSPMKGHSHVYWYRQLPEEGLKFMVYLQKENIIDESGMPKERFSAEFPKEGPSILRIQQVVRGDSAAYFCASSPKSGTDTQYFGPGTRLTVL.

The V call is TRBV18, the J call TRBJ2-1; 7 bases map to TRBD1. Germline CDR1 KGHSH, CDR2 LQKENI. The CDR3 consists of 17 residues. Unmatched junction bases numbered 8, after V lost 2 bases and J lost 1 base. CDR3 amino acids: CASSPRLRGQSYNEQFF. As DNA, the CDR3 is TGTGCCAGCTCACCAAGGCTAAGGGGGCAATCCTACAATGAGCAGTTCTTC.

V gene TRBV11-2 combines with J gene TRBJ2-5, with 10 bases that match TRBD1. The CDR3 loop spans 14 amino acids. After removal of 6 bases from V and 10 bases from J, the junction contained 11 bases not matched to a gene. Germline CDR1 is SGHAT and CDR2 is FQNNGV. The CDR3 region is CASSTGTGEGVQYF. CDR3 bases: TGTGCCAGCAGTACCGGGACAGGGGAAGGTGTCCAGTACTTC.

The chain recombines TRBV18 with TRBJ2-5; TRBD1 is a possible D gene (6 bases). The J call may be faulty, since TRBJ2-7 better matches the DNA end. The germline V gene encodes CDR1 KGHSH and CDR2 LQKENI. This CDR3 has 16 amino acids. CDR3 amino acids: CASSRGVGGFSYEQYF. CDR3 bases: TGTGCCAGCTCACGTGGGGTAGGGGGTTTCTCCTACGAGCAGTACTTC.

The gene calls are TRBV28 and TRBJ1-4; TRBD1 matches 8 bases. Germline-derived CDR1 and CDR2 are MDHEN and SYDVKM. This CDR3 has 14 amino acids. V was clipped by 3 bases and J by 8 bases; unmatched bases: 5. The CDR3 region is CASSLDRVGEKLFF. The CDR3 nucleotides read TGTGCCAGCAGTTTGGACAGGGTTGGGGAAAAACTGTTTTTT.

This clone was picked up a small number of times. A read error may account for a junction end that differs from germline. The rearrangement links TRBV5-1 to TRBJ2-7, with 13 bases identical to TRBD2. CDR1 and CDR2 from the germline V gene are SGHRS and YFSETQ. This CDR3 is 14 amino acids long. The CDR3 here is CASSPGLAGTPSRF. In DNA form, the CDR3 reads TGCGCCAGCAGCCCGGGACTAGCGGGAACCCCCAGCCGGTTC.

This chain connects TRBV7-2 to TRBJ2-5; the match to TRBD2 covers 9 bases. V shed 4 bases, J shed 4 bases, and the junction held 7 bases outside the gene matches. CDR1 is SGHTA and CDR2 is FQGNSA in the germline V gene. The CDR3 extends over 15 amino acids. CDR3 in DNA: TGTGCCAGCAGCTCAGGGGCGGGGGGGCGAGAGACCCAGTACTTC. Its translation: CASSSGAGGRETQYF.